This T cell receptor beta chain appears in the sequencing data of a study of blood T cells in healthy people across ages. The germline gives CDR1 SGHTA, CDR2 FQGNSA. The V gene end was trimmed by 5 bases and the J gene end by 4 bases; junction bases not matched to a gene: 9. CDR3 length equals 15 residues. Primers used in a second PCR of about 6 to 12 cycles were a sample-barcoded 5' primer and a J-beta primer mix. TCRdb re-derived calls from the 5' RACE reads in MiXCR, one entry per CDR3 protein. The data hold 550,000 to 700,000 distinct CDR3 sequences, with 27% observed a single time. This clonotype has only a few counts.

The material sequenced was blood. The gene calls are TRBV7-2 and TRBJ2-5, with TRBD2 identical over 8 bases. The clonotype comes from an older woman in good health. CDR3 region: CASSGNSGGRETQYF. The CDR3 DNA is TGTGCCAGCAGCGGAAACTCGGGGGGGAGAGAGACCCAGTACTTC.